The TCR beta chain described here comes from a study of T cell responses to AZD1222 COVID-19 vaccine. Notes on the study in general: A rise in Spike-specific TCR breadth and depth followed two AZD1222 doses.

With respect to this clone: Its antigen is still unknown.

V was shortened by 5 bases and J by 9 bases, with 16 bases between the two germline ends. Germline loops: CDR1 SNHLY, CDR2 FYNNEI. The CDR3 loop spans 13 amino acids. TCRdb's table, derived via immunoSEQ multiplex PCR, lists solely in-frame clones and lacks some. The repertoire holds 100,000 to 150,000 clones, just over 90% seen once, with less than 6% in the top ten. The chain joins TRBV2 to TRBJ1-1, with D unresolved. The specimen comprised peripheral blood, sampled 28 days after the second AZD1222 dose. The origin of this receptor is an adult who received the AZD1222 COVID-19 vaccine. The CDR3 loop reads CASSYDISAKAFF. DNA for the CDR3: TGTGCCAGCAGTTACGACATATCGGCGAAAGCTTTCTTT.